Each of the 16 T cell receptor beta chains below was sequenced from the same sample in a study of tumor and adjacent non-tumor tissue in lung cancer. Three rounds of nested PCR, following a modified ARM-PCR protocol, produced the TCRbeta library. TCRdb used MiXCR to reprocess the multiplex PCR reads, holding one entry per CDR3 protein. The repertoire has approximately 120,000 distinct CDR3 sequences, approximately 66% of them found once; the top ten carry roughly 13%. This sample's RNA came from whole unsorted tissue. Source material: lung tumor tissue. These receptors all stem from a man under 40 with non-small cell lung cancer.

This clonotype came up a few times. The chain recombines TRBV7-2 with TRBJ2-1; D remains unclear. Trimming cost V 0 bases and J 2 bases, with 5 bases left between them. The CDR3 totals 14 residues. Per germline, CDR1 SGHTA and CDR2 FQGNSA. CDR3 sequence reads: CASSLAGTYNEQFF. In nucleotides, the CDR3 is TGTGCCAGCAGCTTAGCGGGGACCTACAATGAGCAGTTCTTC.

Worth noting for this clonotype: A much bigger clone sits one base away, suggesting this may be a read error. V usage is TRBV12-3 or TRBV12-4 and J usage is TRBJ1-2, with 7 bases that match TRBD1. CDR3 length: 12 amino acids. DNA for the CDR3: TGTACCAGCAGTCTGACAGGGAACGGCTACACCTTC. Translation gives CTSSLTGNGYTF.

The genes are TRBV5-4 and TRBJ2-2; D perhaps matches TRBD1 (6 bases). Germline CDR1 and CDR2: SGHNT and YYREEE (reference sequence). Trimming pared 4 bases from V and 3 bases from J, leaving 10 bases between. The CDR3 loop spans 14 amino acids. The CDR3 nucleotides are TGTGCCAGCAGCGTGGGACAATACACCGGGGAGCTGTTTTTT. Translation gives CASSVGQYTGELFF.

The chain carries TRBV11-2 and TRBJ2-1; D might be TRBD2 (6 bases). This CDR3 contains 15 residues. Germline V gene sequence: CDR1 SGHAT, CDR2 FQNNGV. Trimming shortened V by 4 bases and J by 7 bases, and 17 bases separated the two germline ends. CDR3 nucleotides: TGTGCCAGCAGCTCTATTGCTGGGGGGAATAATGAGCAGTTCTTC. Translated: CASSSIAGGNNEQFF.

Points on this clonotype: This may be a read error, as it is one base from a much larger clone. V usage is TRBV20-1 and J usage is TRBJ2-7; D assignment may be TRBD1 or TRBD2 (5 bases each). V was shortened by 6 bases and J by 5 bases, with 20 bases between the two germline ends. Germline CDR1 reads DFQATT; CDR2 reads SNEGSKA (reference sequence). This CDR3 contains 14 residues. The CDR3 DNA sequence: TGCAGTGCCAGTGAGAGAGGGCAGGGCGACGAGCAGTACTTC. Residues: CSASERGQGDEQYF.

This clonotype was recorded many times. The chain carries TRBV4-1 and TRBJ1-1; no clear D gene. The CDR3 contains 13 residues. Trimming left V 2 bases short and J 4 bases short, with 8 bases between. CDR1 and CDR2 from the germline V gene are MGHRA and YSYEKL. CDR3 protein: CASSQSGPTEAFF. The CDR3 DNA reads as TGCGCCAGCAGCCAATCAGGCCCCACTGAAGCTTTCTTT.

By its share, this clonotype is medium-sized. CDR3 loop: CASSYSLDTQYF. CDR3 bases: TGTGCCAGCAGTTACTCGCTCGATACGCAGTATTTT. The gene calls are TRBV6-5 and TRBJ2-3; no definite D call. In germline, CDR1 is MNHEY, CDR2 SVGAGI. Between the trimmed V and J ends, which lost 0 bases and 6 bases, there was a span of 4 bases. CDR3 length equals 12 residues.

The V and J genes are TRBV6-2 or TRBV6-3 and TRBJ1-2; D remains unclear. Germline CDR1 MNHEY, CDR2 SVGEGT. V gave up 7 bases and J gave up 2 bases, with 11 bases separating them. The CDR3 contains 13 residues. The CDR3 coding sequence is TGTGCCAGCAATTCCCTGGTCAACTATGGCTACACCTTC. Translating gives CASNSLVNYGYTF.

Ten or more counts support this clonotype. Because it lacks the conserved phenylalanine or tryptophan at the end, this CDR3 is likely a read error. The chain recombines TRBV6-5 with TRBJ1-2; D unclear. This CDR3 region has 13 residues. CDR1 is MNHEY, CDR2 SVGAGI, per germline. The V end was cut by 0 bases, the J end by 8 bases, with 10 bases between. In DNA form, the CDR3 reads TGTGCCAGCAGTTACTCTACCACCGGGGGCTACACCTCC. Protein product: CASSYSTTGGYTS.

On this clonotype: Germline is not matched at one junction end, which may reflect a read error. This chain uses TRBV20-1 with TRBJ1-2; D is ambiguous. This CDR3 is 13 amino acids long. CDR1 and CDR2 (germline): DFQATT, SNEGSKA (reference sequence). Written as DNA, the CDR3 is TGCAGTGCGGCGGCGCGGGAAGACTATGGCTATACCTTC. This translates into CSAAAREDYGYTF.

The chain recombines TRBV4-2 with TRBJ2-3; D is unresolved. Germline CDR1 reads LGHNA; CDR2 reads YNFKEQ. Trimming stripped 2 bases from V and 15 bases from J, with 21 bases between. This CDR3 has 14 residues. The CDR3 bases are TGTGCCAGCAGCCAAAGACTTGACACAGATAGGCAATATTTT. This gives the protein CASSQRLDTDRQYF.

This clonotype was seen more than once but under ten times. J is TRBJ2-7 and V is TRBV11-2; perhaps TRBD1 as D (6 bases). The CDR3 runs 12 residues. In germline, CDR1 is SGHAT, CDR2 FQNNGV. The CDR3 DNA is TGTGCTAACAGCTTAGGGGGTTACGAGCAGTACTTC. Translated, it gives CANSLGGYEQYF.

With regard to this clonotype: A read error is possible here, since a much larger clone lies one base away. No conserved phenylalanine or tryptophan is present at the end of the CDR3, so a read error is the likely explanation. This chain uses TRBV4-1 with TRBJ1-2; D uncertain. The CDR3 covers 14 residues. CDR1 is MGHRA and CDR2 is YSYEKL in the germline V gene. Deletions cut 0 bases from V and 7 bases from J, with 12 bases between. CDR3 DNA sequence: TGCGCCAGCAGCCAAGATCGCGGTATCGGTGGCTACACCTTA. Protein: CASSQDRGIGGYTL.

Note on this clonotype: The conserved final phenylalanine or tryptophan is absent from the CDR3, which likely points to a read error. The rearrangement uses TRBV20-1 and TRBJ2-1; perhaps D is TRBD1 or TRBD2 (6 bases each). Trimming took off 8 bases at V and 7 bases at J, with 27 bases between the two ends. Per germline, CDR1 DFQATT and CDR2 SNEGSKA (reference sequence). The CDR3 covers 16 residues. CDR3 sequence reads: CSPYDKAGGWGNEQFS. For the CDR3, the DNA is TGCAGTCCCTACGACAAAGCCGGGGGCTGGGGTAATGAGCAGTTCTCC.

This clonotype showed up many times. The chain is built from TRBV12-3 or TRBV12-4 and TRBJ1-5; TRBD1 is a possible D gene (6 bases). The CDR3 spans 15 residues. V lost 5 bases and J 3 bases, leaving 14 bases between the germline ends. CDR3 DNA: TGTGCCAGCAGTCCCCGGGACACCTCCAATCAGCCCCAGCATTTT. It specifies CASSPRDTSNQPQHF.

Concerning this clonotype itself: This may be a read error, as it is one base from a much larger clone. The rearrangement joins TRBV4-2 to TRBJ1-4, with D perhaps TRBD1 (5 bases). V lost 3 bases, J lost 8 bases, and 19 bases lay in between. The CDR3 is 16 residues long. From germline, CDR1 is LGHNA and CDR2 YNFKEQ. The CDR3 protein is CASSHTVRPWGEKLFF. In DNA form, the CDR3 reads TGTGCCAGCAGCCATACCGTTCGGCCCTGGGGCGAAAAACTGTTTTTT.